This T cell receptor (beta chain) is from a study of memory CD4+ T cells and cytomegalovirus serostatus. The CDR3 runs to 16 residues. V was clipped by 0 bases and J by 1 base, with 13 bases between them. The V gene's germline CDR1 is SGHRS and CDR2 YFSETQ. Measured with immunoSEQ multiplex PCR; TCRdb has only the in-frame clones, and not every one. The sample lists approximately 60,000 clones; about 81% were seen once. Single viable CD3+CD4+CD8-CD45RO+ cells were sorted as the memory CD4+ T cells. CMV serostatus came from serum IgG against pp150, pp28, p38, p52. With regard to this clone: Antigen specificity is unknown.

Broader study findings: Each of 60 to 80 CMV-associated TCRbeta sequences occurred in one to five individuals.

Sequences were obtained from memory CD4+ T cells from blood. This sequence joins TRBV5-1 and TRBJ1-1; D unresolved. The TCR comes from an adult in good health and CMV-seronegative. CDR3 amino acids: CASSLAAPSPNTEAFF. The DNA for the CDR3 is TGCGCCAGCAGCTTGGCGGCACCCTCCCCGAACACTGAAGCTTTCTTT.